The following is a TCR beta chain sequence with its context. V shed 0 bases and J shed 2 bases, with 5 bases lying between them. The CDR3 consists of 15 residues. Germline CDR1 is SGHTA and CDR2 is FQGNSA. The table came from immunoSEQ multiplex PCR; TCRdb's copy has only in-frame clones and leaves some out. This table has 130,000 to 150,000 clones, about 90% appearing once. The sample is drawn from a study of control samples from healthy donors and cancer patients. The material sequenced was blood. This chain joins TRBV7-2 and TRBJ2-6; D call uncertain. The TCR sequence derives from a man aged 25 to 40 in good health. CDR3 in amino acids: CASSLAIPGANVLTF. The DNA of the CDR3 is TGTGCCAGCAGCTTAGCTATTCCTGGGGCCAACGTCCTGACTTTC.